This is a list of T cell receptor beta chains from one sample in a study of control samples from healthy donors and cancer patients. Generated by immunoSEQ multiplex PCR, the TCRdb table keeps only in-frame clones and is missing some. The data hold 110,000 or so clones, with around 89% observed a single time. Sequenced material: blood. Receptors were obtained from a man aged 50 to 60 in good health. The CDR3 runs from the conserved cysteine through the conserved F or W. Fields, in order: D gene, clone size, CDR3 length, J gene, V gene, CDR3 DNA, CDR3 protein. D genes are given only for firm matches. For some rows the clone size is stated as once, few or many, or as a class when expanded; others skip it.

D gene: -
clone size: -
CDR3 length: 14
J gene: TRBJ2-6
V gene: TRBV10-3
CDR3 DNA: TGTGCCATCAGTGAGAATGCTGGGGCCAACGTCCTGACTTTC
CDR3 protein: CAISENAGANVLTF

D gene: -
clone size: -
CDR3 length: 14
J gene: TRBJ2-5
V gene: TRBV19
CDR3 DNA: TGTGCCAGTAGTCAACAGGGAGCCCAAGAGACCCAGTACTTC
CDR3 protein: CASSQQGAQETQYF

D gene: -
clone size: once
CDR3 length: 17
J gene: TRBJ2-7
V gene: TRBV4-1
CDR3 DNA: TGCGCCAGCAGCCAAGAGTCGGGAACAGGGCGGTTCCACGAGCAGTACTTC
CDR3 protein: CASSQESGTGRFHEQYF

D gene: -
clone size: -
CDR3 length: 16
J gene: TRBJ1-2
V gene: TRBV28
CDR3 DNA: TGTGCCAGCAGTTTCCTCGGGGACCCAGCTAACTATGGCTACACCTTC
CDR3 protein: CASSFLGDPANYGYTF

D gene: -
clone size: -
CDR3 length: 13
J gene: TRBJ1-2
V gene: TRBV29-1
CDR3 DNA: TGCAGCGTTGGGGAGAGGACGGGCTATGGCTACACCTTC
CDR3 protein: CSVGERTGYGYTF

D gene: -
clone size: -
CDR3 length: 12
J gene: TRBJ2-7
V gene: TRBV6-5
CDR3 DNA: TGTGCCAGCTTGGACATGCCCTTCGAGCAGTACTTC
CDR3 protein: CASLDMPFEQYF

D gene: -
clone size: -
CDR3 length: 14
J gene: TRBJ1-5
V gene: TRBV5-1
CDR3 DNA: TGCGCCAGCAGCCCAGACGGAATCAATCAGCCCCAGCATTTT
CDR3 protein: CASSPDGINQPQHF

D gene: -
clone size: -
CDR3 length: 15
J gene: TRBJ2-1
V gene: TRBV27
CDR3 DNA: TGTGCCAGCAGTGCCCCCGACGGACATACAATGAGGCAGTTCTTC
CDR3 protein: CASSAPDGHTMRQFF

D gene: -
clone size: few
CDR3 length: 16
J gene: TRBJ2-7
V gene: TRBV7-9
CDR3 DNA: TGTGCCAGCAGCTTTTTGGAGGGGCGAGGGCCCTACGAGCAGTACTTC
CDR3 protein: CASSFLEGRGPYEQYF

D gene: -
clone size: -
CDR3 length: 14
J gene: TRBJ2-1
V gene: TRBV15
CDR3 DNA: TGTGCCACTAAGGACGGATTACCCTACAATGAGCAGTTCTTC
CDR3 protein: CATKDGLPYNEQFF

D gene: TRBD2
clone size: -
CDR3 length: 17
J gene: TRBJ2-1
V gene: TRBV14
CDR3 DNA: TGTGCCAGCAGAGACACTAGCGGGAAAAGCTCCTACAATGAGCAGTTCTTC
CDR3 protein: CASRDTSGKSSYNEQFF

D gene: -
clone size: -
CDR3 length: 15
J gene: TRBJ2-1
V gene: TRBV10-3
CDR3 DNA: TGTGCCATCAGTGAGTCGAGGGCAGGGAAAAATGAGCAGTTCTTC
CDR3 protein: CAISESRAGKNEQFF

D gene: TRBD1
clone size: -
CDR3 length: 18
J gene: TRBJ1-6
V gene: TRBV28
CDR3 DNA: TGTGCCAGCAGCGATGCCCCCGGTAGGGGGCCTATTGATTCACCCCTCCACTTT
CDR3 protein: CASSDAPGRGPIDSPLHF

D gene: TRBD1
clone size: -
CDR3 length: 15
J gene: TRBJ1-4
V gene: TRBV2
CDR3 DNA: TGTGCCAGCAGTCCGGGGACAGGTCCTAATGAAAAACTGTTTTTT
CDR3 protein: CASSPGTGPNEKLFF

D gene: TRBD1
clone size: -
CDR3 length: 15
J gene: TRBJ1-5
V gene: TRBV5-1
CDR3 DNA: TGCGCCAGCAGCCAAGACCAGGGGGCCAATCAGCCCCAGCATTTT
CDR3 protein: CASSQDQGANQPQHF

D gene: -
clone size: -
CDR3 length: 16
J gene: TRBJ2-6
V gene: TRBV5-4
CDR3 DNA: TGTGCCAGCAGCGTGGACTGGAGCTCTGGGGCCAACGTCCTGACTTTC
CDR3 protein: CASSVDWSSGANVLTF

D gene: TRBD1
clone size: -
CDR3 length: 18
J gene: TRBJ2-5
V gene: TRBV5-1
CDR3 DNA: TGCGCCAGCAGCTTGGCGTGGTATACCACAGGGGGCGGGGAGACCCAGTACTTC
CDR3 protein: CASSLAWYTTGGGETQYF

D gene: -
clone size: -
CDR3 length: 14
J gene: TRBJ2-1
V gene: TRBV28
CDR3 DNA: TGTGCCAGCAGTCACCCCGACCGACAGGAGGGGCAGTTCTTC
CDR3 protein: CASSHPDRQEGQFF

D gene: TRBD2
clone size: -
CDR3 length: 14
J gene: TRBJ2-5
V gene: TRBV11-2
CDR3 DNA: TGTGCCAGCAGCTTCCTAGCGGGGCAAGAGACCCAGTACTTC
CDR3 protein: CASSFLAGQETQYF

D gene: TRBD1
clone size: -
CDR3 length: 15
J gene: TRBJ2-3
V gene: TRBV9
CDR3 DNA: TGTGCCAGCACCGACGACAGGGGGCTGGCAGATACGCAGTATTTT
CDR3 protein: CASTDDRGLADTQYF

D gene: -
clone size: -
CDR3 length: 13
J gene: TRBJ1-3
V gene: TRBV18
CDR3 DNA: TGTGCCAGCTTAACGACAGGCGGAAACACCATATATTTT
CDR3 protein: CASLTTGGNTIYF

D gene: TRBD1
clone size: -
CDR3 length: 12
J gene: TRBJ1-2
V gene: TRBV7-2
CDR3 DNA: TGTGCCAGCAGGGGACAGAACTATGGCTACACCTTC
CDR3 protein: CASRGQNYGYTF

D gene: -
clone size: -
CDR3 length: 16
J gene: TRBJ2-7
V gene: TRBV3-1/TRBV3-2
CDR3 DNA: TGTGCCAGCAGCCAAGACAGACGGCTGAGCTCCTACGAGCAGTACTTC
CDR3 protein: CASSQDRRLSSYEQYF

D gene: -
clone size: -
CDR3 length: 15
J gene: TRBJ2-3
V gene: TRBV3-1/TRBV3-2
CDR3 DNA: TGTGCCAGCAGCCAAGTTGGGGGGCACACAGATACGCAGTATTTT
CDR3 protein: CASSQVGGHTDTQYF

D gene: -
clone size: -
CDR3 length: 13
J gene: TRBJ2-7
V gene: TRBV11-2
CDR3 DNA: TGTGCCAGCAGCTATGGGCAGACCTACGAGCAGTACTTC
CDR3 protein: CASSYGQTYEQYF

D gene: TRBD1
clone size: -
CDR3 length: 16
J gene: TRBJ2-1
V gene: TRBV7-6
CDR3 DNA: TGTGCCAGCAGCTTACAACCGGGACAGGGCTACAATGAGCAGTTCTTC
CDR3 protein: CASSLQPGQGYNEQFF

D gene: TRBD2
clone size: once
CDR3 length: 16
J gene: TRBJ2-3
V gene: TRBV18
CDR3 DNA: TGTGCCAGCTCACTCCCCGGGACTACTAGCACAGATACGCAGTATTTT
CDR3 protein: CASSLPGTTSTDTQYF

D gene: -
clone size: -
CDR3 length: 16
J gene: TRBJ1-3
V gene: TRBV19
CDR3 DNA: TGTGCCAGTAGTATAGGTCGGCCTATCTTCGGAAACACCATATATTTT
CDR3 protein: CASSIGRPIFGNTIYF

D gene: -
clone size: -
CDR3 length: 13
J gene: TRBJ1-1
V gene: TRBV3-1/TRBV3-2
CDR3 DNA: TGTGCCAGCAGCCAAGATAGCGGGGGACGAGCTTTCTTT
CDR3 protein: CASSQDSGGRAFF

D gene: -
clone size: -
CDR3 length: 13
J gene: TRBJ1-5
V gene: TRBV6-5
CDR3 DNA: TGTGCCAGCAGTTCCGCCGGGGGTCAGCCCCAGCATTTT
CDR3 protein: CASSSAGGQPQHF

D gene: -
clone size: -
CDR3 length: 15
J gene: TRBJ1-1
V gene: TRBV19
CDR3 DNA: TGTGCCAGTAGTCCCGGGGGAGGGAGTAACACTGAAGCTTTCTTT
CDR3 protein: CASSPGGGSNTEAFF

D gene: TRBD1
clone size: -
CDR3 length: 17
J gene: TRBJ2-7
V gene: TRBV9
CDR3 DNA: TGTGCCAGCAGCGTAGGGCAGGGGGTTTTTTTCGGGAACGAGCAGTACTTC
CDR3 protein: CASSVGQGVFFGNEQYF

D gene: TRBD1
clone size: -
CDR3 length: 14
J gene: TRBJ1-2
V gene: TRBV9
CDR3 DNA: TGTGCCAGCACCCCAGGGGGGGAGGGCTATGGCTACACCTTC
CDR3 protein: CASTPGGEGYGYTF

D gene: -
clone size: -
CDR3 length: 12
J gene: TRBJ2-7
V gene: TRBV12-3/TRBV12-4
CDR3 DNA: TGTGCCAGCAGTTTTAGGGGGGACGAGCAGTACTTC
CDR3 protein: CASSFRGDEQYF

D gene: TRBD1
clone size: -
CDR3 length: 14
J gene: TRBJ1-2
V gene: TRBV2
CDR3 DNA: TGTGCCAGCAGTGAAATCAGGGGGCCCTATGGCTACACCTTC
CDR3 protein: CASSEIRGPYGYTF

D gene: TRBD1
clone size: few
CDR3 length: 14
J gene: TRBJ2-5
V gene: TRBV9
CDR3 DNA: TGTGCCAGCAGCGCGGACAGGGGGCTTGAGACCCAGTACTTC
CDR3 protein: CASSADRGLETQYF

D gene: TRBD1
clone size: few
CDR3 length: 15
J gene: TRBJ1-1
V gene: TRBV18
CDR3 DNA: TGTGCCAGCTCACCACAGGGGGCGACTACCACTGAAGCTTTCTTT
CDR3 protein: CASSPQGATTTEAFF

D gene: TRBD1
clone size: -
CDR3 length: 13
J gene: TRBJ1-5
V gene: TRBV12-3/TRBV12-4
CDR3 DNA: TGTGCCAGCAGTTGGACAGGGGAACAGCCCCAGCATTTT
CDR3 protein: CASSWTGEQPQHF

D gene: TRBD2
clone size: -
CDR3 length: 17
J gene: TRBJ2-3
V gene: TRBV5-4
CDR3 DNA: TGTGCCAGCAGCAAGGGGACTAGCGGGGGGGCCATAGATACGCAGTATTTT
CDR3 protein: CASSKGTSGGAIDTQYF

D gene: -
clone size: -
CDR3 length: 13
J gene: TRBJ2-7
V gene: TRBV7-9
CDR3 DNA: TGTGCCAGCAGTAACTCCGAATCCTACGAGCAGTACTTC
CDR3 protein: CASSNSESYEQYF

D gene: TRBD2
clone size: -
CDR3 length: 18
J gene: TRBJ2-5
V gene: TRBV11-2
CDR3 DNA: TGTGCCAGCAGCTTTGGGTGGAGCGGGGGGGCTGGGAAAGAGACCCAGTACTTC
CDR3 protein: CASSFGWSGGAGKETQYF

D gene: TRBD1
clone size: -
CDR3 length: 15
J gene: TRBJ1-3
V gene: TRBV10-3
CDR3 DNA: TGTGCCATCAGTGAGCAAACAGGGGGTGGAAACACCATATATTTT
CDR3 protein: CAISEQTGGGNTIYF

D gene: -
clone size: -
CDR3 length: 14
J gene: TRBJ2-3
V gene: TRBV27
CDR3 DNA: TGTGCCAGCAGTCGGGCCAGCGCAACGGATACGCAGTATTTT
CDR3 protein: CASSRASATDTQYF

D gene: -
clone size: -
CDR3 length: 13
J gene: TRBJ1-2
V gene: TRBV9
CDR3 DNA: TGTGCCAGCAGCGAAACAGCTAACTATGGCTACACCTTC
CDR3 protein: CASSETANYGYTF

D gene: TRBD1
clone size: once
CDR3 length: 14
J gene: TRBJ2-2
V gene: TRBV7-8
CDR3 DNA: TGTGCCAGCAGCCCCAGGGGGCCTGCAAGGGAGCTGTTTTTT
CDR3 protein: CASSPRGPARELFF

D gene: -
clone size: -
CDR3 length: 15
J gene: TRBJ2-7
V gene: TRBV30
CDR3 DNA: TGTGCCTGGAGTGTAAAGGGGCGCCGCCCCTACGAGCAGTACTTC
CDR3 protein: CAWSVKGRRPYEQYF

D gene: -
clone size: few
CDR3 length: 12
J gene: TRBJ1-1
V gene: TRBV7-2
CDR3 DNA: TGTGCCAGCAGCTTAGCGGGATCTGGAGCTTTCTTT
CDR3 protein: CASSLAGSGAFF